The next 5 T cell receptor beta chains were all read from a single sample in a study of T cells in Graves' hyperthyroidism and ophthalmopathy. What was amplified from RNA transcripts were TCR beta CDR3 regions. The TCR CDR3 was amplified in a first-round RT-PCR using the HTBI primer set. TCRdb re-derived calls from the multiplex PCR reads in MiXCR, one entry per CDR3 protein. This sample has under 700,000 distinct CDR3 sequences; about half occur once, and the top ten carry 8.2%. Specimen: peripheral blood or thyroid tissue (not recorded which). All receptors come from a woman younger than 35 with Graves' hyperthyroidism.

The chain has TRBV25-1 and TRBJ2-7, with D possibly TRBD1 on 7 matching bases. This CDR3 has 13 amino acids. Trimming removed 6 bases from V and 6 bases from J, with 15 bases in between. Germline assignment: CDR1 MGHDK and CDR2 SYGVNS. CDR3 sequence reads: CASSPFQGGEQYF. As DNA, the CDR3 is TGTGCCAGCAGCCCCTTCCAGGGGGGCGAGCAGTACTTC.

This rearrangement joins TRBV29-1 to TRBJ2-5, with 10 nucleotides matching TRBD2. Germline lookup yields CDR1 SQVTM and CDR2 ANQGSEA. The length of the CDR3 is 13 residues. V shed 6 bases and J 5 bases; nucleotides not matched to a gene: 6. CDR3 protein: CSVRPSGSETQYF. CDR3 nucleotide sequence: TGCAGCGTACGTCCTAGCGGGAGTGAGACCCAGTACTTC. Looking up the rest from reference TRBV29-1 and TRBJ2-5 gives the full variable domain: SAVISQKPSRDICQRGTSLTIQCQVDSQVTMMFWYRQQPGQSLTLIATANQGSEATYESGFVIDKFPISRPNLTFSTLTVSNMSPEDSSIYLCSVRPSGSETQYFGPGTRLLVL.

This clonotype was picked up many times. The chain uses TRBV2 and TRBJ1-5, with TRBD1 matching 7 bases. V lost 6 bases, J lost 4 bases, and 9 bases stayed unmatched. Germline-derived CDR1 and CDR2 are SNHLY and FYNNEI. The CDR3 contains 15 residues. The CDR3 nucleotides are TGTGCCAGCAGATACCGGACAGGAGATAATCAGCCCCAGCATTTT. Its translation is CASRYRTGDNQPQHF.

V usage is TRBV2 and J usage is TRBJ1-6; D is possibly TRBD1 (5 bases). Trimming stripped 6 bases from V and 0 bases from J, with 12 bases between. The CDR3 runs to 16 residues. Germline CDR1 reads SNHLY; CDR2 reads FYNNEI. Here the CDR3 DNA reads TGTGCCAGCAGCCAGGAGACAGTCTCCTATAATTCACCCCTCCACTTT. This sequence encodes CASSQETVSYNSPLHF.

The rearrangement joins TRBV19 to TRBJ1-5; TRBD1 agrees at 7 bases. Unmatched junction bases numbered 6, after V lost 3 bases and J lost 4 bases. Germline CDR1 and CDR2: LNHDA and SQIVND (reference sequence). The CDR3 loop spans 15 amino acids. CDR3 residues: CASSMKDRPNQPQHF. The DNA of the CDR3 is TGTGCCAGTAGTATGAAGGACAGGCCGAATCAGCCCCAGCATTTT.